The 6 T cell receptor beta chains presented below share a single source sample, sequenced in a study of blood T cells in healthy people across ages. Using a J-beta primer mix together with a sample-barcoded 5' primer, a second PCR was run for roughly 7 to 11 cycles. Each CDR3 protein gets one entry after TCRdb re-called the 5' RACE reads with MiXCR. Among hundreds of thousands of distinct CDR3 sequences listed, about half were seen once. The sequenced material came from blood. These TCRs come from a woman aged 60-70 years in good health.

This rearrangement joins TRBV7-3 to TRBJ2-2; D is uncertain. Per the germline V gene, CDR1 is SGHTA and CDR2 is FQGTGA. The CDR3 is 13 residues long. Trimming pared 5 bases from V and 6 bases from J, leaving 10 bases between. The CDR3 sequence is CASSRNGAGELFF. The CDR3 DNA reads as TGTGCCAGCAGCAGAAACGGTGCCGGGGAGCTGTTTTTT. Drawing the rest from reference TRBV7-3 and TRBJ2-2, the complete variable domain is GAGVSQTPSNKVTEKGKYVELRCDPISGHTALYWYRQSLGQGPEFLIYFQGTGAADDSGLPNDRFFAVRPEGSVSTLKIQRTERGDSAVYLCASSRNGAGELFFGEGSRLTVL.

The chain joins TRBV4-3 to TRBJ2-1, with 8 bases aligning to TRBD2. V lost 4 bases and J lost 5; bases outside the gene matches: 4. Germline V gene sequence: CDR1 LGHNA, CDR2 YSLEER. CDR3 size: 14 residues. The CDR3 nucleotides are TGCGCCAGCAGCCCGACCGGGAGGGACAATGAGCAGTTCTTC. Encoded protein: CASSPTGRDNEQFF.

The sample holds one count of this clonotype. The rearrangement joins TRBV7-2 to TRBJ2-7, with 10 bases fitting TRBD2. The CDR3 sequence is 17 residues long. V was pared by 1 base and J by 7 bases, with 13 bases of the junction left unmatched. Germline V CDR1 and CDR2: SGHTA, FQGNSA. CDR3 DNA sequence: TGTGCCAGCAGCTTAGTCGGGGGACTAGCGACATACAATGAGCAGTACTTC. Protein product: CASSLVGGLATYNEQYF.

This clonotype was counted at least ten times. The chain employs TRBV14 and TRBJ1-2; D might be TRBD1 (6 bases). The CDR3 length is 13 residues. Trimming pared 4 bases from V and 5 bases from J, leaving 11 bases between. The V gene's germline CDR1 is SGHDN and CDR2 FVKESK. CDR3 protein: CASSPRTDYGYTF. CDR3 nucleotide sequence: TGTGCCAGCAGCCCCAGGACAGATTATGGCTACACCTTC.

This clonotype was detected only once. The V call is TRBV20-1, the J call TRBJ2-7, with D perhaps matching TRBD1 (5 bases). This CDR3 comprises 15 residues. Trimming stripped 3 bases from V and 0 bases from J, with 15 bases between. The germline V gene has CDR1 DFQATT and CDR2 SNEGSKA (reference sequence). The CDR3 region has the DNA TGCAGTGCTAGTCGAGGACATCAACCCTCCTACGAGCAGTACTTC. Amino acids: CSASRGHQPSYEQYF.

The chain couples TRBV20-1 to TRBJ2-7; 9 nucleotides agree with TRBD1. This CDR3 contains 12 residues. The germline CDR1 and CDR2 sequences are DFQATT and SNEGSKA (reference sequence). For the CDR3, the DNA is TGCAGGGGGGACAGGGATACCTACGAGCAGTACTTC. Translation: CRGDRDTYEQYF.